This TCR beta chain is from a study of blood T cell repertoires in COVID-19. Whole-study context: T cells, B-cell-depleted T cells, or PBMCs provided the cDNA or gDNA that served as material.

V lost 3 bases, J lost 1 base, and 4 bases stayed unmatched. CDR1 KGHSH and CDR2 LQKENI come from the germline V gene. The CDR3 has 15 amino acids. The assay was immunoSEQ multiplex PCR, and TCRdb's table has in-frame clones only and misses some. The sample includes around 200,000 clones, approximately 87% of them seen just once. V usage is TRBV18 and J usage is TRBJ1-1; TRBD1 matches at 8 bases. The specimen was peripheral blood. This receptor was identified in a man between 70 and 80 years old with active or convalescent COVID-19. CDR3 sequence (DNA): TGTGCCAGCTCACCGACAACAGGGGGGAACACTGAAGCTTTCTTT. It codes for CASSPTTGGNTEAFF. The variable domain in full, with the rest retrieved from reference TRBV18 and TRBJ1-1, is NAGVMQNPRHLVRRRGQEARLRCSPMKGHSHVYWYRQLPEEGLKFMVYLQKENIIDESGMPKERFSAEFPKEGPSILRIQQVVRGDSAAYFCASSPTTGGNTEAFFGQGTRLTVV.